This TCR beta chain was recovered during a study of T cell responses to AZD1222 COVID-19 vaccine. General study results and limits: Among those given AZD1222, only six or seven were seropositive at baseline.

With 5 bases removed from V and 4 bases from J, the gap between germline ends came to 4 bases. Germline V lookup: CDR1 SNHLY, CDR2 FYNNEI. CDR3 size: 11 residues. Data came from immunoSEQ multiplex PCR; TCRdb stores just in-frame clones and leaves some out. There are under 150,000 clones in the sample; 70% to 90% occur only once, and around 15% lies in the top ten. This clone appeared once. Its antigen is unidentified. This TCR was recovered from an adult in good health. Material: peripheral blood, obtained on day 0 of AZD1222 vaccination. The chain recombines TRBV2 with TRBJ2-3; D remains unclear. Here the CDR3 DNA reads TGTGCCAGCAGTTTACCAGATACGCAGTATTTT. Its protein product is CASSLPDTQYF.